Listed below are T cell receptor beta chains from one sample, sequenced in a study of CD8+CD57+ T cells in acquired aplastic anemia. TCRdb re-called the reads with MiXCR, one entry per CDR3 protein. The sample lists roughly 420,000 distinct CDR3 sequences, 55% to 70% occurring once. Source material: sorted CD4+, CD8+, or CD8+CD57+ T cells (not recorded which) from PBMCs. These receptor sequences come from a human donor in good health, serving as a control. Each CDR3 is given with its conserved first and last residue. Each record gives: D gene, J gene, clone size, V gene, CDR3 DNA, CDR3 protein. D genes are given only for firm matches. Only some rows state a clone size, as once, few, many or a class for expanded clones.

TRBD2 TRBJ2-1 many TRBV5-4 TGTGCCAGCAGCCATGGGGGCGGGGGGGCCTACAATGAGCAGTTCTTC CASSHGGGGAYNEQFF
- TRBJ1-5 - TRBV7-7 TGTGCCAGCAGCAGTTGGACGGGCGATACGCAGTATTTTCATTTT CASSSWTGDTQYFHF
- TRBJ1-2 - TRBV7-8 TGTGCCAGCACCCCGGGGGGCTTGAATTACTACACCTTC CASTPGGLNYYTF
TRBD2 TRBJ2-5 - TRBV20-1 TGCAGTGTTATCTTTAGCGGGGGGAGGGAGACCCAGTACTTC CSVIFSGGRETQYF
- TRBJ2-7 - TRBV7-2 - CASSWIHSPLHFGF
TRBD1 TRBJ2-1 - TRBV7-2 TGTGCCAGCAGGACAGGGGGGAATTCACCCCTCCACGTTCAGTTCTTC CASRTGGNSPLHVQFF
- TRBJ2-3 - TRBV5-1 TGTGCCAGCAGCTTAGAGGATTCGGAGTCTTTT CASSLEDSESF
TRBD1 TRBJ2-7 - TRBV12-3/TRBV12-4 TGTGCCAGCAGGCACGGACAGGGGGACGAGCAGTACTTC CASRHGQGDEQYF
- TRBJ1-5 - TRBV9 TGTGCCAGCAACGTAGGGTACGGTAACACCCAGCATTTT CASNVGYGNTQHF
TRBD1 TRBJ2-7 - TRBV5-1 TGTGCCAGCAGCGTCGGCGGACAGGGGTCCCACGAGCAGTACTTC CASSVGGQGSHEQYF
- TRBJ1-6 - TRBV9 TGTGCCAGCAGCGTAAAAGGACCCCACGGAGATACGCCCCTCCACTTT CASSVKGPHGDTPLHF
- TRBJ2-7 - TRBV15 TGTGCCACCAGCAGAGAGGCCAGTACCCAGCCGCAGTACTTC CATSREASTQPQYF
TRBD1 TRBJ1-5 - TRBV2 TGTGCCAGCACGGGACAGGAAAGGAATCAGCCCCAGCATTTT CASTGQERNQPQHF
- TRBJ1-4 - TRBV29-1 TGCAGCGTTGGAGTGACGGGTTCCGAACTGTTTTTT CSVGVTGSELFF
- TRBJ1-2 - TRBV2 TGTGCCAGCAGTCCGCCTGGGGGGGGGGGCTACACCTTC CASSPPGGGGYTF
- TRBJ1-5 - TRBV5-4 TGTGCCAGCAGCTTGGTAGGTTATCAGCCCCAGCATTTT CASSLVGYQPQHF
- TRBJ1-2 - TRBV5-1 TGCGCCAGCAACTTAGGCGGAGCACCAAGGGGTGGCTACACCTTC CASNLGGAPRGGYTF
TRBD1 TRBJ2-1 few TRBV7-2 TGTGCCAGCAGCCGCGCCGGGACAGACTACAATGAGCAGTTCTTC CASSRAGTDYNEQFF
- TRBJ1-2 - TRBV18 TGTGCCAGCTCACCAGCGGGGCATGGCTACACCTTC CASSPAGHGYTF
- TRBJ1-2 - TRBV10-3 TGTGCCAGCAGCGAGCCCAGGAGGAGCTATGGCTACACCTTC CASSEPRRSYGYTF
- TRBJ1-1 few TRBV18 TGTGCCAGCTCACCAAAAAGAGTGAACACTGAAGCTTTCTTT CASSPKRVNTEAFF